This entry describes one T cell receptor (beta chain). The entry originates in a study of blood T cell repertoires in COVID-19. The CDR3 is made up of 14 amino acids. V was cut by 6 bases and J by 4 bases, with 12 bases left in between. Germline V gene lookup returns CDR1 MNHEY and CDR2 SVGAGI. Original processing notes: Reference gene primer amplification gave estimated nucleated cell counts. Produced via immunoSEQ multiplex PCR; TCRdb's table is partial and in-frame only. V, J and clone size were drawn from that table, and D and trimming were deduced from the DNA. The repertoire has 90,000 to 100,000 clones, around 81% of them found once; the top ten carry roughly 4%.

The chain combines TRBV6-5 with TRBJ1-4; maybe TRBD1 (6 bases). The clonotype comes from a man aged 55 to 70 with acute or convalescent COVID-19. Sequencing used peripheral blood. The CDR3 sequence is CASSRHRDNEKLFF. CDR3 DNA sequence: TGTGCCAGCAGCCGACACAGGGATAATGAAAAACTGTTTTTT.